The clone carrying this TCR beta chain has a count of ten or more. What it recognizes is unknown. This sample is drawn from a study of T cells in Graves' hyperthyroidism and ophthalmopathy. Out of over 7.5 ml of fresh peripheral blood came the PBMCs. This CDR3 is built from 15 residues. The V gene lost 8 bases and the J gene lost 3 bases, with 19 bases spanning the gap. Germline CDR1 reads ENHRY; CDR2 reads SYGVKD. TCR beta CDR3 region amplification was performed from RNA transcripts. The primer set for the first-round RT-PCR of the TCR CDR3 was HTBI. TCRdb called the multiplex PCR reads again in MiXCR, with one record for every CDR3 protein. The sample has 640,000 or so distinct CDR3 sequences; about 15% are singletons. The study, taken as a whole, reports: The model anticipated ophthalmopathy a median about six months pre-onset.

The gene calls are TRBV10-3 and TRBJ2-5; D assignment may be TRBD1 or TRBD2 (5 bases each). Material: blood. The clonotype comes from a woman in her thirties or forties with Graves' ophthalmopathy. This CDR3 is CAIGGGETSKETQYF. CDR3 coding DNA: TGTGCCATCGGGGGTGGGGAGACGTCCAAAGAGACCCAGTACTTC.